One and the same sample provided the 12 T cell receptor beta chains below, sequenced in a study of a mutant IDH1 vaccine in newly diagnosed glioma. The time point here: week 23, last vaccination. Mutant IDH1 20-mer peptide, at 300 ug, made up each vaccine dose, with topical imiquimod. Only in-frame clones appear in the TCRdb table, and some are missing; sequencing was by immunoSEQ multiplex PCR. The data hold over 50,000 clones, with approximately 87% observed a single time. These receptors lack a known antigen. Sample: PBMCs, taken from a glioma patient whose treatment included an IDH1 peptide vaccine. These receptors all come from a man aged 18 to 29 with glioma.

The chain has TRBV6-5 and TRBJ1-1; D is unresolved. From germline, CDR1 is MNHEY and CDR2 SVGAGI. This CDR3 comprises 14 residues. V was shortened by 6 bases and J by 0 bases, with 11 bases between the two germline ends. The CDR3 bases are TGTGCCAGCAGCTGGAGAATGATGAACACTGAAGCTTTCTTT. Encoded protein: CASSWRMMNTEAFF.

This clone was found once. The chain carries TRBV5-4 and TRBJ2-4; the D is unclear. The V gene's germline CDR1 is SGHNT and CDR2 YYREEE (reference sequence). CDR3 length: 14 residues. V was shortened by 3 bases and J by 0 bases, with 7 bases between the two germline ends. The CDR3 loop is CASSSALAKNIQYF. The DNA for the CDR3 is TGTGCCAGCAGCTCCGCTTTAGCCAAAAACATTCAGTACTTC.

This clone was recorded a few times. The V call is TRBV19, the J call TRBJ2-3, with D unclear. V lost 3 bases and J 6 bases, leaving 13 bases between the germline ends. This CDR3 is 14 amino acids long. The germline V gene has CDR1 LNHDA and CDR2 SQIVND (reference sequence). The CDR3 reads CASSIEAIKDTQYF. CDR3 DNA: TGTGCCAGTAGTATTGAGGCCATTAAGGATACGCAGTATTTT.

J is TRBJ1-5 and V is TRBV7-2; TRBD1 matches at 7 bases. Germline CDR1 SGHTA, CDR2 FQGNSA. The CDR3 totals 16 residues. The ends lost 3 bases at V and 8 bases at J; junction bases unmatched: 13. CDR3 region: CASSLGTGDLGEPQHF. The CDR3 DNA reads TGTGCCAGCAGCTTGGGCACAGGGGATCTGGGTGAGCCCCAGCATTTT.

The chain combines TRBV5-4 with TRBJ2-3; either TRBD1 or TRBD2 may supply D (6 bases each). The length of the CDR3 is 17 residues. Trimming left V 0 bases short and J 5 bases short, with 19 bases between. Germline CDR1 is SGHNT and CDR2 is YYREEE (reference sequence). The CDR3 sequence is CASSLEGGGRPGDTQYF. CDR3 nucleotide sequence: TGTGCCAGCAGCTTGGAGGGGGGAGGCCGGCCGGGAGATACGCAGTATTTT.

The chain combines TRBV15 with TRBJ2-7, with 7 bases lining up with TRBD2. Looked up from germline, CDR1 is LNHNV and CDR2 is YYDKDF (reference sequence). The V segment lost 0 bases and the J segment 2 bases; nucleotides outside the gene matches: 7. The CDR3 contains 16 residues. The CDR3 is CATSRDPREAAYEQYF. Written as DNA, the CDR3 is TGTGCCACCAGCAGAGATCCCCGGGAGGCGGCCTACGAGCAGTACTTC.

This clone was seen once. This chain links TRBV7-3 with TRBJ2-2; TRBD2 matches 7 bases. V trimming: 5 bases; J trimming: 3 bases; junction bases outside the gene matches: 6. Germline-derived CDR1 and CDR2 are SGHTA and FQGTGA. The CDR3 loop spans 15 amino acids. The CDR3 DNA is TGTGCCAGCAGCCCCGTTGGGGGGGACACCGGGGAGCTGTTTTTT. This gives the protein CASSPVGGDTGELFF. The whole variable domain, filled in from reference TRBV7-3 and TRBJ2-2, reads GAGVSQTPSNKVTEKGKYVELRCDPISGHTALYWYRQSLGQGPEFLIYFQGTGAADDSGLPNDRFFAVRPEGSVSTLKIQRTERGDSAVYLCASSPVGGDTGELFFGEGSRLTVL.

The rearrangement uses TRBV6-1 and TRBJ1-1; D remains unclear. The CDR3 is 14 amino acids. V lost 4 bases and J lost 4, with 13 bases in between. Germline CDR1 MNHNS, CDR2 SASEGT. This chain's CDR3 is CASSAAGPGTEAFF. The CDR3 nucleotides read TGTGCCAGCAGTGCGGCGGGTCCCGGCACTGAAGCTTTCTTT.

This chain links TRBV19 with TRBJ1-2, with a tentative D call TRBD1 (5 bases). V was pared by 2 bases and J by 8 bases, with 9 bases between. The germline gives CDR1 LNHDA, CDR2 SQIVND (reference sequence). The CDR3 consists of 12 residues. DNA of the CDR3: TGTGCCAGTAGTATATGGGGGAGCGGCTACACCTTC. Its protein is CASSIWGSGYTF.

This clone was observed a single time. V is TRBV19 and J is TRBJ2-7; possibly TRBD1 for D (5 bases). The V and J ends lost 7 bases and 6 bases respectively, with 16 bases between them. There are 13 residues in the CDR3. CDR1 and CDR2 from the germline V gene are LNHDA and SQIVND (reference sequence). The CDR3 DNA reads as TGTGCCAGTAAATCGCAGGGTCGATTCGAGCAGTACTTC. As protein: CASKSQGRFEQYF.

The rearrangement links TRBV7-2 to TRBJ2-1; 9 bases agree with TRBD1. The germline V gene has CDR1 SGHTA and CDR2 FQGNSA. The CDR3 contains 15 residues. V was clipped by 4 bases and J by 3 bases; unmatched bases: 4. Here the CDR3 DNA reads TGTGCCAGCAGCTCCGGGACAGGGAACTACAATGAGCAGTTCTTC. Its translation is CASSSGTGNYNEQFF.

This clone was detected only once. V is TRBV6-5 and J is TRBJ2-7, with TRBD2 as a possible D gene (5 bases). V was pared by 0 bases and J by 1 base, with 10 bases between. Germline CDR1 reads MNHEY; CDR2 reads SVGAGI. This CDR3 has 15 amino acids. Written as DNA, the CDR3 is TGTGCCAGCAGTTACTCTTGGACTGGATCCTACGAGCAGTACTTC. Its translation: CASSYSWTGSYEQYF.